This T cell receptor (beta chain) was found in a study of T cells in Graves' hyperthyroidism and ophthalmopathy (dated by TCRdb to between 2018 and 2020). In terms of the full investigation: Peripheral blood samples were taken at the time of initial diagnosis, prior to any treatment. A discovery cohort of about a hundred patients, roughly 43 with Graves' ophthalmopathy and 57 with stable Graves' hyperthyroidism, was used to find distinguishing TCR V-J signatures. Once sampling was done, hyperthyroidism patients were given methimazole at a starting dose of 30 mg daily, whereas ophthalmopathy patients were given high-dose intravenous methylprednisolone. Prospective prediction of ophthalmopathy was tested in an independent validation cohort consisting of 18 to 20 hyperthyroidism patients and some 15 patients who later progressed to ophthalmopathy. The paper reports TCR Vbeta CDR3 sequencing of more than 120 peripheral blood samples: approximately 43 ophthalmopathy, roughly 74 hyperthyroidism and about 17 progressor patients. In more than 5 Graves' hyperthyroidism patients, the study also compared T-cell repertoires from thyroid tissue with T-cell repertoires from blood. The 80 to 100 discovery patients were randomly divided into training and test sets at a 7:3 ratio. Summary of the overall study and its limitations: In cross-validation, a model built on a 13 V-J signature told ophthalmopathy apart from stable hyperthyroidism with less than 90% sensitivity and about 81% specificity, and in testing the same model reached 80%/75%. Most expanded thyroid clonotypes (frequency above 0.001) were also detected in blood, a finding suggesting that blood repertoires may reflect thyroid immune responses. No statistical method was used to set the sample size in advance, and investigators knew the group allocation. In validation, progression to ophthalmopathy was predicted by the model with around 71% sensitivity and 72.22% specificity, a median of 6.5 months before onset.

The TCR beta CDR3 regions were amplified from the RNA transcripts. The first round of RT-PCR for the TCR CDR3 was performed with the HTBI primer set and the Qiagen OneStep RT-PCR kit. Libraries were constructed in a second round of multiplex PCR, after which size selection and purification were carried out. Paired-end sequencing of the libraries was performed with 100 bp reads on an Illumina HiSeq2000. Turning to the authors' computational methods: SOAPnuke was used to process the raw data, removing reads that contained adapters or uncalled bases, had a mean Phred below 15, or lacked an exact match to the constant primer or identifier. COPE v1.2.5 was used to merge high-quality paired reads, and clonotypes were defined as unique nucleotide sequences. MiTCR v1.1 was used to align clonotypes to the IMGT TRBV, TRBD and TRBJ reference segments. The analysis included only V-J combinations with a frequency above 0.0001, which together covered roughly 99% of the repertoires. A TCS score was defined as the ratio between F50 (clonal expansion) and ExV (chaos), using BLOSUM62-based TCRdist between CDR3 peptides within each V-J. Welch's t-statistics and random forest reduced around 520 V-J features to 10 to 15, which were used in a naive Bayes classifier (R e1071). Using fastp at Q25 and MiXCR, TCRdb reprocessed the public reads and kept productive beta chains. Every distinct CDR3 protein forms one entry, paired with its most common genes and DNA. TCRdb's processing, not the authors' own work, is the source of the V and J calls. Counted in this sample were under 550,000 distinct CDR3 sequences; approximately 13% of them appeared once. About 5% of the sample is taken by the ten largest.

A patient counted as having stable Graves' hyperthyroidism if no progression to ophthalmopathy occurred over 18 months of follow-up. Hyperthyroidism patients were newly diagnosed, had a disease duration of under 2 months, and were aged 18 to 65 years. The study excluded patients with uncontrolled infections, other autoimmune diseases, pregnancy or lactation. Diagnoses were established on the basis of clinical symptoms, serum thyroxine and TRAb, thyroid ultrasound, and orbital computed tomography. PBMCs were separated from 8 to 10 ml of fresh peripheral blood using Ficoll-Paque density gradient centrifugation. Total RNA was extracted with Trizol reagent, and quality was checked on an Agilent 2100 Bioanalyzer. Via the germline V gene, CDR1 is SGHAT and CDR2 FQNNGV. The trim is 0 bases for V and 5 bases for J, with a gap of 25 bases between the germline ends. There are 19 amino acids in the CDR3, from cysteine to phenylalanine inclusive. The DNA shown is the 57-base CDR3, in frame from base 1.

Details on this clonotype: The antigen this receptor binds is unknown. No qualities accompany the bases; no much larger clone lies one base away.

Sequences were obtained from blood. The chain uses TRBV11-2 and TRBJ1-2; matching of 5 bases hints at TRBD1 as the D gene. The receptor's source is a woman under 30 with Graves' hyperthyroidism. The DNA is as follows: TGTGCCAGCAGCTTAGATCCCCCGGCAGGGCTCGATATCTCATATGGCTACACCTTC. It is translated as CASSLDPPAGLDISYGYTF.